What follows are 11 T cell receptor beta chains derived from one specimen sequenced in a study of lymphopenia after photon versus proton radiotherapy. TCRdb's copy holds only in-frame clones and misses some; the assay was immunoSEQ multiplex PCR. The sample includes tens of thousands of clones, 80% to 90% of them seen just once. The starting material was peripheral blood, obtained from a patient treated with proton-based radiotherapy. The source of these receptors is an elderly man with esophageal cancer.

The rearrangement links TRBV7-2 to TRBJ2-7, with D possibly TRBD1 on 6 matching bases. CDR3 length: 14 residues. Germline assignment: CDR1 SGHTA and CDR2 FQGNSA. Trimming took off 2 bases at V and 5 bases at J, with 13 bases between the two ends. The CDR3 DNA sequence: TGTGCCAGCAGCTTATACAGGGTTGAGCACGAGCAGTACTTC. Its protein is CASSLYRVEHEQYF.

V is TRBV11-2 and J is TRBJ2-2; maybe TRBD1 (5 bases). The germline CDR1 and CDR2 sequences are SGHAT and FQNNGV. Trimming cost V 8 bases and J 3 bases, with 13 bases left between them. The CDR3 sequence is 14 residues long. The DNA of the CDR3 is TGTGCCAGCCAAACCGACAGTTACACCGGGGAGCTGTTTTTT. Its translation is CASQTDSYTGELFF. Full variable domain (missing parts from reference TRBV11-2 and TRBJ2-2): EAGVAQSPRYKIIEKRQSVAFWCNPISGHATLYWYQQILGQGPKLLIQFQNNGVVDDSQLPKDRFSAERLKGVDSTLKIQPAKLEDSAVYLCASQTDSYTGELFFGEGSRLTVL.

The chain combines TRBV4-1 with TRBJ1-4, with no clear D. The CDR3 has 13 amino acids. V lost 4 bases, J lost 5 bases, and 8 bases lay in between. Germline V gene data show CDR1 as MGHRA and CDR2 as YSYEKL. CDR3 sequence reads: CASSRPKNEKLFF. DNA for the CDR3: TGCGCCAGCAGCCGACCAAAAAATGAAAAACTGTTTTTT.

The chain combines TRBV6-5 with TRBJ1-2; D gene unclear. This CDR3 contains 14 residues. Trimming pared 8 bases from V and 3 bases from J, leaving 16 bases between. Germline V CDR1 and CDR2: MNHEY, SVGAGI. The CDR3 here is CASAQVGLHYGYTF. In DNA form, the CDR3 reads TGTGCCAGCGCCCAAGTTGGCCTCCACTATGGCTACACCTTC.

This chain uses TRBV6-1 with TRBJ1-5; no clear D gene. Deletions cut 2 bases from V and 4 bases from J, with 9 bases between. The CDR3 consists of 14 residues. Germline-derived CDR1 and CDR2 are MNHNS and SASEGT. In nucleotides, the CDR3 is TGTGCCAGCAGTGAACGGACGGGTAATCAGCCCCAGCATTTT. Residues: CASSERTGNQPQHF.

The rearrangement joins TRBV6-1 to TRBJ2-3; 7 bases fit TRBD1. Trimming removed 4 bases from V and 1 base from J; junction bases left unmatched: 2. The CDR3 extends over 14 amino acids. CDR1 and CDR2 from the germline V gene are MNHNS and SASEGT. CDR3 bases: TGTGCCAGCAGTGTCGACAGGGGCACAGATACGCAGTATTTT. The encoded protein is CASSVDRGTDTQYF.

The chain couples TRBV7-9 to TRBJ2-1; weak D call: TRBD1 (5 bases). The length of the CDR3 is 14 residues. V lost 3 bases and J 2 bases, leaving 8 bases between the germline ends. Germline values: CDR1 SEHNR, CDR2 FQNEAQ (reference sequence). DNA for the CDR3: TGTGCCAGCAGCTTTCCAGGGCCCTACAATGAGCAGTTCTTC. Translation: CASSFPGPYNEQFF.

This clone was seen more than once but under ten times. The V and J genes are TRBV28 and TRBJ1-3; 7 bases map to TRBD1. There are 15 residues in the CDR3. Germline V gene data show CDR1 as MDHEN and CDR2 as SYDVKM. With V trimmed by 4 bases and J by 4 bases, 7 bases remained unmatched. CDR3 coding DNA: TGTGCCAGCAGTTACCACAGGGGAGAAGGAAACACCATATATTTT. Translation gives CASSYHRGEGNTIYF. Full variable domain (rest looked up from reference TRBV28 and TRBJ1-3): DVKVTQSSRYLVKRTGEKVFLECVQDMDHENMFWYRQDPGLGLRLIYFSYDVKMKEKGDIPEGYSVSREKKERFSLILESASTNQTSMYLCASSYHRGEGNTIYFGEGSWLTVV.

This clone was seen only once. Compared with germline, one end of the junction differs, possibly owing to a read error. This chain links TRBV5-4 with TRBJ1-2, with no clear D. The CDR3 is 14 amino acids. Germline assignment: CDR1 SGHNT and CDR2 YYREEE (reference sequence). CDR3 amino acids: CASSLARSGDGYTF. The CDR3 DNA reads TGCGCCAGCAGCCTGGCCCGGAGCGGGGATGGCTACACCTTC.

The sample holds a few counts of this clone. The CDR3 is CASSLLQGGGYTF. The CDR3 DNA reads TGTGCCAGCAGCTTATTGCAGGGGGGTGGCTACACCTTC. The chain employs TRBV7-6 and TRBJ1-2; 7 bases fit TRBD1. The CDR3 loop spans 13 amino acids. V was clipped by 2 bases and J by 7 bases; unmatched bases: 4. From germline, CDR1 is SGHVS and CDR2 FNYEAQ.

The chain is built from TRBV30 and TRBJ2-3, with unresolved D. CDR3 length: 12 residues. With 1 base removed from V and 0 bases from J, the gap between germline ends came to 2 bases. The germline gives CDR1 GTSNPN, CDR2 SVGIG (reference sequence). CDR3 amino acids: CAWSGSTDTQYF. In nucleotides, the CDR3 is TGTGCCTGGAGTGGTAGCACAGATACGCAGTATTTT.